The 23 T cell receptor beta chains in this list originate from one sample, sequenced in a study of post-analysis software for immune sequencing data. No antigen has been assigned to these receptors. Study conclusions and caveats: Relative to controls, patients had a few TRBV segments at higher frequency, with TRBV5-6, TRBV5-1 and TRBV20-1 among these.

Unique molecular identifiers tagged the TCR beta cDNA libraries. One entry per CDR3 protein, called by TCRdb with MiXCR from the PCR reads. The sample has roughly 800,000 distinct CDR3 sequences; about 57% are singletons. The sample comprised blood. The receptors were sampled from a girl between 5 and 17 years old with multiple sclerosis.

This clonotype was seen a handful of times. CDR3 bases: TGCAGCGTTGAGACAGGGGCCAAGCAGTACTTC. It yields the protein CSVETGAKQYF. The chain combines TRBV29-1 with TRBJ2-7, with TRBD1 identical over 8 bases. The junction had 3 bases not matched to a gene; V was cut back by 3 bases and J by 8 bases. The CDR3 spans 11 residues. The germline V gene encodes CDR1 SQVTM and CDR2 ANQGSEA.

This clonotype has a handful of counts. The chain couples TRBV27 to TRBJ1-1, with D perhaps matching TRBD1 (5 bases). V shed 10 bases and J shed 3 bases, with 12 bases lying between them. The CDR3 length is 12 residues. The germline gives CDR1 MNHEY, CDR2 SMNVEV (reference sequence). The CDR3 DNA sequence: TGTGCCACCAAGAGGGGCCACACTGAAGCTTTCTTT. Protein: CATKRGHTEAFF.

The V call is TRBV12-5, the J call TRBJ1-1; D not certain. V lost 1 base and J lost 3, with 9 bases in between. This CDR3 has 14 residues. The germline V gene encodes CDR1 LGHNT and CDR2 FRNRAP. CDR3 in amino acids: CASGLGQMDTEAFF. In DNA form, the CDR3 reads TGTGCTAGTGGTTTGGGCCAGATGGACACTGAAGCTTTCTTT.

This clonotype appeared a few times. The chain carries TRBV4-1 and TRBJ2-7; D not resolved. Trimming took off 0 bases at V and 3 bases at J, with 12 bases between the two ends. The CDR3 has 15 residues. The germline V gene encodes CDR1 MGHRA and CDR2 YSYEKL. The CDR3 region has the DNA TGCGCCAGCAGCCAAGACCGCCAGAGGCTCTACGAGCAGTACTTC. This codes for CASSQDRQRLYEQYF.

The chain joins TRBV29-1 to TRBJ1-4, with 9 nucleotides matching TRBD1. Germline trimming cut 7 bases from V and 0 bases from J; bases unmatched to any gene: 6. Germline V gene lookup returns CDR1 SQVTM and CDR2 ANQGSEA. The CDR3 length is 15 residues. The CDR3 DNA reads TGCAGCGGGCGGACAGGGGCTACAACTAATGAAAAACTGTTTTTT. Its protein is CSGRTGATTNEKLFF.

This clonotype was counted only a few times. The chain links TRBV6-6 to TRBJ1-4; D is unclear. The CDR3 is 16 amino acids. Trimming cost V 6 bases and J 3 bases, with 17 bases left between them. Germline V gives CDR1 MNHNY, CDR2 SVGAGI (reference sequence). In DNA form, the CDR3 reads TGTGCCAGCAGCTACGGGTGGCAACCTCCTAATGAAAAACTGTTTTTT. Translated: CASSYGWQPPNEKLFF.

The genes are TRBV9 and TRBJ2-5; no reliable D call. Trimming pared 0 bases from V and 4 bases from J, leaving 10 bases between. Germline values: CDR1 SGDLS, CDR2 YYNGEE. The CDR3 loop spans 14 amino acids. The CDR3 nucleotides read TGTGCCAGCAGCGTAGGTGTTGGTTCAGAGACCCAGTACTTC. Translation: CASSVGVGSETQYF.

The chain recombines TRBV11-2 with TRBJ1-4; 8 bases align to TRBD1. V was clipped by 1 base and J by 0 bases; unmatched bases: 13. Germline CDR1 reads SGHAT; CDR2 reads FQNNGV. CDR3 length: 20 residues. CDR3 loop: CASSLGHRQGSISTNEKLFF. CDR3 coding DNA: TGTGCCAGCAGCTTAGGCCACAGACAGGGGTCGATCTCAACTAATGAAAAACTGTTTTTT. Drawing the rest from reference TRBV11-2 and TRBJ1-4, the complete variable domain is EAGVAQSPRYKIIEKRQSVAFWCNPISGHATLYWYQQILGQGPKLLIQFQNNGVVDDSQLPKDRFSAERLKGVDSTLKIQPAKLEDSAVYLCASSLGHRQGSISTNEKLFFGSGTQLSVL.

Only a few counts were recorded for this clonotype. This CDR3 is CASSFVPGSETQYF. As DNA, the CDR3 is TGCGCCAGCAGCTTTGTACCAGGAAGTGAGACCCAGTACTTC. The V gene is TRBV5-1, the J gene TRBJ2-5, with no clear D. The CDR3 spans 14 residues. Germline CDR1 reads SGHRS; CDR2 reads YFSETQ. Trimming left V 2 bases short and J 5 bases short, with 13 bases between.

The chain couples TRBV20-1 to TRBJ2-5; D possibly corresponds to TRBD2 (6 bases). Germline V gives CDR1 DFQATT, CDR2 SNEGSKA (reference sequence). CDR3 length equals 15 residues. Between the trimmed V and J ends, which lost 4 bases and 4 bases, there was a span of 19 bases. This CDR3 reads CSATSSPGTLETQYF. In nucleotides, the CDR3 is TGCAGTGCTACTTCCTCCCCCGGGACTCTAGAGACCCAGTACTTC.

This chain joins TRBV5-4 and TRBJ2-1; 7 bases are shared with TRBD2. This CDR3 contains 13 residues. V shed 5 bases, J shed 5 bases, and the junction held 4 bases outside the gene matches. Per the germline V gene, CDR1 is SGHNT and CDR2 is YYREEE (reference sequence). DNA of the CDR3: TGTGCCAGCAGGGGCGGGAGTGACAATGAGCAGTTCTTC. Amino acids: CASRGGSDNEQFF.

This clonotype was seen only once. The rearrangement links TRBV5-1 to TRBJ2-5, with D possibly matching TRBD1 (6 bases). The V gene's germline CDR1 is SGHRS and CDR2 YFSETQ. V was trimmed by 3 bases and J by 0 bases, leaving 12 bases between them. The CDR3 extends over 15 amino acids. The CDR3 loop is CASSWGHSYQETQYF. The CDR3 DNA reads TGCGCCAGCAGCTGGGGGCACTCGTACCAAGAGACCCAGTACTTC.

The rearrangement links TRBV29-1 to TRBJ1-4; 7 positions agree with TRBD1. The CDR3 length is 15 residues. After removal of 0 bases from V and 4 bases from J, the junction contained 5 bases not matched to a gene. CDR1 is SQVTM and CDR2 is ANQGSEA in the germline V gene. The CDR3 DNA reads TGCAGCGTTGAAGATCGGGACAGTGGTAATGAAAAACTGTTTTTT. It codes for CSVEDRDSGNEKLFF. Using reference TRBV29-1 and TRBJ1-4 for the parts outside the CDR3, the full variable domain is SAVISQKPSRDICQRGTSLTIQCQVDSQVTMMFWYRQQPGQSLTLIATANQGSEATYESGFVIDKFPISRPNLTFSTLTVSNMSPEDSSIYLCSVEDRDSGNEKLFFGSGTQLSVL.

The CDR3 DNA reads TGCAGTGCTAGAGATGGGGGGGCTGAAGCTTTCTTT. As protein: CSARDGGAEAFF. This chain uses TRBV20-1 with TRBJ1-1; a weak D match, TRBD1 (5 bases). Trimming took 0 bases from V and 6 from J, leaving 8 bases between them. The CDR3 is made up of 12 amino acids. Looked up from germline, CDR1 is DFQATT and CDR2 is SNEGSKA (reference sequence).

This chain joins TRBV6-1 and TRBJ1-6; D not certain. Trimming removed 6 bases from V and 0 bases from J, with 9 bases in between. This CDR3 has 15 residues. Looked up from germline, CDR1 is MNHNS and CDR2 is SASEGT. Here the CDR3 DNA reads TGTGCCAGCAGCCCCCCTCGCTCCTATAATTCACCCCTCCACTTT. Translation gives CASSPPRSYNSPLHF.

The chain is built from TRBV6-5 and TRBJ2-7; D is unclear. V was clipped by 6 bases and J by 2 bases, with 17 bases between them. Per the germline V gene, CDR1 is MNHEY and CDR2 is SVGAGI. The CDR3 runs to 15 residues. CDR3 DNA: TGTGCCAGCAGGGCACCCGGGTCCGAAGCCTACGAGCAGTACTTC. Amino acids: CASRAPGSEAYEQYF.

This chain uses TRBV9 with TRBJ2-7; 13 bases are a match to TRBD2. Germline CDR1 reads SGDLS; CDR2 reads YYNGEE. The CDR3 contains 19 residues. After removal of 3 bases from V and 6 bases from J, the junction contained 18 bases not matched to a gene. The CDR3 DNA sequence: TGTGCCAGCAGCGCAACGGGACTAGCGGGAACTCCGAGAGGAGTCGAGCAGTACTTC. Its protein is CASSATGLAGTPRGVEQYF.

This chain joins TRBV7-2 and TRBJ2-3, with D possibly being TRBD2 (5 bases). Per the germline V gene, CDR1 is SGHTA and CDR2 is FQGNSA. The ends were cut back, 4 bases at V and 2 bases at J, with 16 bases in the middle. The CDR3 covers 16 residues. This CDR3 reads CASSSGPTRHTDTQYF. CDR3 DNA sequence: TGTGCCAGCAGCTCCGGCCCCACTAGGCACACAGATACGCAGTATTTT.

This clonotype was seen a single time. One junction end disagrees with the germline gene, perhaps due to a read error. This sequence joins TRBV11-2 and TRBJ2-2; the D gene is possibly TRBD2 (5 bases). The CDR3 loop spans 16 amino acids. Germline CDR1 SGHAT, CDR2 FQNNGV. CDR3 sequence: CASSLGSLGNTGERFF. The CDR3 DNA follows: TGTGCCAGCAGCTTAGGTAGCCTGGGCAACACCGGGGAGCGGTTTTTT.

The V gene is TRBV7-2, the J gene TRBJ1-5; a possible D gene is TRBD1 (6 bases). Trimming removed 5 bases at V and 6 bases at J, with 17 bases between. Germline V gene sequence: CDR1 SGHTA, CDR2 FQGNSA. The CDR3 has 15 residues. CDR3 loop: CASSLSGARGQPQHF. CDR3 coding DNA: TGTGCCAGCAGCCTTTCCGGGGCCAGGGGTCAGCCCCAGCATTTT.

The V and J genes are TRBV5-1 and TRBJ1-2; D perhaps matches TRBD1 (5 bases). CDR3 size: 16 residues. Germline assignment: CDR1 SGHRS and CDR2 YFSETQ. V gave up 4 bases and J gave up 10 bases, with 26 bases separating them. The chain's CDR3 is CASSPQGAGMVEDYTF. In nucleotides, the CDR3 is TGCGCCAGCAGCCCCCAAGGGGCAGGGATGGTCGAAGACTACACCTTC.

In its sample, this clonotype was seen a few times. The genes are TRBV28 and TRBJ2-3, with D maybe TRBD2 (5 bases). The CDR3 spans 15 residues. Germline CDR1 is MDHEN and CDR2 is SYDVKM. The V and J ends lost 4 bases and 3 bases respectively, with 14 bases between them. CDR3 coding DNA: TGTGCCAGCAGTTCACAGTGGAGGAGGACAGATACGCAGTATTTT. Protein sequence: CASSSQWRRTDTQYF. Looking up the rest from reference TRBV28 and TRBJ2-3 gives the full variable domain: DVKVTQSSRYLVKRTGEKVFLECVQDMDHENMFWYRQDPGLGLRLIYFSYDVKMKEKGDIPEGYSVSREKKERFSLILESASTNQTSMYLCASSSQWRRTDTQYFGPGTRLTVL.

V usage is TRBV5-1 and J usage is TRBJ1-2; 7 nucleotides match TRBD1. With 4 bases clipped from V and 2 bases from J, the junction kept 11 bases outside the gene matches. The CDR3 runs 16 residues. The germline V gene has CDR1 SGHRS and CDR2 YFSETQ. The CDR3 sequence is CASSPGRQGLNYGYTF. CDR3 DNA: TGCGCCAGCAGCCCCGGTCGACAGGGCCTAAACTATGGCTACACCTTC.